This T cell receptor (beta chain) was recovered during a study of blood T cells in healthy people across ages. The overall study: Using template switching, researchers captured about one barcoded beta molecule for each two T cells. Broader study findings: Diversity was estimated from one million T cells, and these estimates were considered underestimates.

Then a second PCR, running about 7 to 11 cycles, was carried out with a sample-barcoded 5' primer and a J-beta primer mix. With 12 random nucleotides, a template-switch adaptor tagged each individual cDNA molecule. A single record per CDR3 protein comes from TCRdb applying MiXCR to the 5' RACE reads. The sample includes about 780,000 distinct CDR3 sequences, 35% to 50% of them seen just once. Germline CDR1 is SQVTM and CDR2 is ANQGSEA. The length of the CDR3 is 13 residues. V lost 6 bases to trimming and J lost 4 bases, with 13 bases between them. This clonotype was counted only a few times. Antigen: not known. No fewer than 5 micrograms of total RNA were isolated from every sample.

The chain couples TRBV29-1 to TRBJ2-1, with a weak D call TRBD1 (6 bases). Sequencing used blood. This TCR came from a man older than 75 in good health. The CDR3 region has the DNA TGCAGCGTCACAGGGAAGGGGTACAATGAGCAGTTCTTC. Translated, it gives CSVTGKGYNEQFF.